A single sample gave rise to the 17 T cell receptor beta chains below, sequenced in a study of regulatory T cells in long-lasting Graves disease. Relying on iRepertoire HTBI primers and Arm-PCR of CDR3 regions, the team built TCR beta libraries. TCRdb recomputed calls from the multiplex PCR reads with MiXCR, one row per CDR3 protein. The sample holds 400,000 to 500,000 distinct CDR3 sequences; 13% to 15% are singletons and the top ten take 17%. Sample time point: newly diagnosed GD, antithyroid drugs for less than 3 months. Extracted RNA from PBMCs served as the source of the TCR library. The same sample was also studied in work on T cells in Graves' hyperthyroidism and ophthalmopathy.

The specimen comprised peripheral blood mononuclear cells (PBMCs), sampled at new diagnosis, from a patient treated with antithyroid drugs. All receptors derive from a woman aged 50 to 65 with Graves disease.

In this sample, this clonotype turned up a few times. The CDR3 here is CASSPPGLAAITDTQYF. CDR3 sequence (DNA): TGTGCCAGCAGTCCCCCGGGACTAGCGGCGATCACAGATACGCAGTATTTT. The V and J genes are TRBV6-2 or TRBV6-3 and TRBJ2-3, with TRBD2 matching 11 bases. This CDR3 has 17 residues. Germline lookup yields CDR1 MNHEY and CDR2 SVGEGT. The J segment lost 2 bases and the V segment lost 5 bases, leaving 9 bases of the junction unmatched.

This clonotype has a count of ten or more. The rearrangement links TRBV19 to TRBJ1-2, with unresolved D. Germline loops: CDR1 LNHDA, CDR2 SQIVND (reference sequence). CDR3 length: 12 residues. Trimming removed 7 bases from V and 1 base from J, with 7 bases in between. CDR3 protein: CASNDGNYGYTF. The CDR3 DNA sequence: TGTGCCAGTAACGACGGTAACTATGGCTACACCTTC. Complete variable domain (other parts from reference TRBV19 and TRBJ1-2): DGGITQSPKYLFRKEGQNVTLSCEQNLNHDAMYWYRQDPGQGLRLIYYSQIVNDFQKGDIAEGYSVSREKKESFPLTVTSAQKNPTAFYLCASNDGNYGYTFGSGTRLTVV.

The table lists this clonotype with many counts. V is TRBV28 and J is TRBJ1-1; D call uncertain. Trimming took off 7 bases at V and 7 bases at J, with 19 bases between the two ends. The CDR3 covers 14 residues. The germline gives CDR1 MDHEN, CDR2 SYDVKM. CDR3 sequence (DNA): TGTGCCAGCACTCGCAGCGGGTATGGTAGTGAAGCTTTCTTT. This sequence encodes CASTRSGYGSEAFF.

Many counts were recorded for this clonotype. The genes are TRBV3-1 and TRBJ2-1; 12 bases agree with TRBD2. Germline assignment: CDR1 LGHDT and CDR2 YNNKEL (reference sequence). Trimming removed 0 bases from V and 9 bases from J; junction bases left unmatched: 6. The CDR3 is 16 amino acids. In DNA, the CDR3 is TGTGCCAGCAGCCAAGATCTAGCGGGAGGGCTCTCTGAGCAGTTCTTC. Translation: CASSQDLAGGLSEQFF.

CDR3 nucleotides: TGTGCCAGCAGCGTATCTAACTATGGCTACACCTTC. Translating it yields CASSVSNYGYTF. The rearrangement uses TRBV9 and TRBJ1-2; no reliable D call. Looked up from germline, CDR1 is SGDLS and CDR2 is YYNGEE. V shed 1 base and J shed 0 bases, with 1 base lying between them. CDR3 length: 12 residues.

The CDR3 DNA sequence: TGTGCCAGCAGCTTATCAGCGGGTGATACGCAGTATTTT. It codes for CASSLSAGDTQYF. V gene TRBV7-2 combines with J gene TRBJ2-3; the D gene is possibly TRBD2 (6 bases). This CDR3 is built from 13 residues. Per germline, CDR1 SGHTA and CDR2 FQGNSA. Trimming pared 2 bases from V and 6 bases from J, leaving 9 bases between.

This clonotype was found many times. Here the CDR3 reads CASSSPQEIPGELFF. The CDR3 DNA reads as TGTGCCAGCAGTTCCCCACAGGAGATACCCGGGGAGCTGTTTTTT. The chain is built from TRBV12-3 or TRBV12-4 and TRBJ2-2; tentative D call: TRBD1 (5 bases). The CDR3 runs to 15 residues. V was pared by 4 bases and J by 6 bases, with 15 bases between.

Only a few counts were recorded for this clonotype. The chain combines TRBV5-1 with TRBJ2-1, with 9 bases identical to TRBD2. Germline-derived CDR1 and CDR2 are SGHRS and YFSETQ. J was trimmed by 4 bases and V by 7 bases; bases with no gene match: 9. This CDR3 comprises 15 residues. CDR3 sequence reads: CASLETSGSYNEQFF. In DNA, the CDR3 is TGCGCCAGCCTCGAGACTAGCGGTTCATACAATGAGCAGTTCTTC.

The sample holds a few counts of this clonotype. V and J are TRBV6-1 and TRBJ2-2; 7 bases line up with TRBD2. After removal of 6 bases from V and 2 bases from J, the junction contained 9 bases not matched to a gene. Germline V gene sequence: CDR1 MNHNS, CDR2 SASEGT. CDR3 length: 16 amino acids. Written as DNA, the CDR3 is TGTGCCAGCAGACCCTTGGCGGGAGAAAACACCGGGGAGCTGTTTTTT. This codes for CASRPLAGENTGELFF.

The sample holds many counts of this clonotype. This chain joins TRBV11-2 and TRBJ1-1, with D maybe TRBD1 (5 bases). CDR3 size: 13 residues. V was clipped by 3 bases and J by 4 bases, with 9 bases between them. Per the germline V gene, CDR1 is SGHAT and CDR2 is FQNNGV. The CDR3 DNA follows: TGTGCCAGCAGCTTGGATAGGGGCACTGAAGCTTTCTTT. Protein product: CASSLDRGTEAFF.

This clonotype occurred many times. The chain recombines TRBV2 with TRBJ2-5; TRBD2 matches at 8 bases. Germline V gives CDR1 SNHLY, CDR2 FYNNEI. V lost 7 bases to trimming and J lost 1 base; unmatched junction nucleotides: 2. The CDR3 totals 13 residues. CDR3 in amino acids: CASKTSVQETQYF. The CDR3, as DNA: TGTGCCAGCAAGACTAGCGTCCAAGAGACCCAGTACTTC. The full variable domain, completed using reference TRBV2 and TRBJ2-5, is EPEVTQTPSHQVTQMGQEVILRCVPISNHLYFYWYRQILGQKVEFLVSFYNNEISEKSEIFDDQFSVERPDGSNFTLKIRSTKLEDSAMYFCASKTSVQETQYFGPGTRLLVL.

This clonotype was seen at least ten times. The chain is built from TRBV28 and TRBJ2-3, with D perhaps assigned TRBD1 or TRBD2 (5 bases each). Germline V gene sequence: CDR1 MDHEN, CDR2 SYDVKM. The CDR3 spans 16 residues. Trimming pared 2 bases from V and 4 bases from J, leaving 16 bases between. This chain's CDR3 is CASSLLGQGEADTQYF. For the CDR3, the DNA is TGTGCCAGCAGTTTACTTGGCCAGGGAGAGGCAGATACGCAGTATTTT.

This clonotype was counted many times. The V gene is TRBV20-1, the J gene TRBJ2-5, with TRBD1 identical over 9 bases. From germline, CDR1 is DFQATT and CDR2 SNEGSKA (reference sequence). The junction had 12 bases not matched to a gene; V was cut back by 6 bases and J by 4 bases. This CDR3 spans 15 amino acids. CDR3 sequence (DNA): TGCAGTGCCCAAGATACAGGGGGCCCAGGAGAGACCCAGTACTTC. Its translation: CSAQDTGGPGETQYF.

The chain carries TRBV2 and TRBJ2-3, with a weak D call TRBD2 (6 bases). Germline CDR1 SNHLY, CDR2 FYNNEI. V was cut by 4 bases and J by 2 bases, with 22 bases left in between. CDR3 length: 18 amino acids. In DNA, the CDR3 is TGTGCCAGCAGTGCAAAGGGATGGGGGGAAGGATTCACAGATACGCAGTATTTT. Amino acid sequence: CASSAKGWGEGFTDTQYF.

The rearrangement uses TRBV10-3 and TRBJ2-2, with 9 bases lining up with TRBD2. This CDR3 spans 15 amino acids. Germline V gives CDR1 ENHRY, CDR2 SYGVKD. Germline trimming cut 5 bases from V and 4 bases from J; bases unmatched to any gene: 5. The CDR3 reads CAISFSGSGTGELFF. The DNA of the CDR3 is TGTGCCATCAGTTTTAGCGGGAGTGGCACCGGGGAGCTGTTTTTT.

V is TRBV27 and J is TRBJ2-7; 11 positions match TRBD2. J lost 7 bases, V lost 4 bases, and 6 bases had no gene match. CDR1 is MNHEY and CDR2 is SMNVEV in the germline V gene (reference sequence). The CDR3 totals 14 residues. The DNA of the CDR3 is TGTGCCAGCAGTTCCGGGACTAGCGGAAGGGAGCAGTACTTC. Its protein is CASSSGTSGREQYF.

The sample holds many counts of this clonotype. The chain couples TRBV6-2 or TRBV6-3 to TRBJ2-1; TRBD2 agrees at 8 bases. J gave up 1 base and V 0 bases, and 11 bases lay outside the gene matches. Per the germline V gene, CDR1 is MNHEY and CDR2 is SVGEGT. CDR3 length equals 19 residues. The CDR3 protein is CASSYSRTSRDMSYNEQFF. DNA of the CDR3: TGTGCCAGCAGTTACTCTCGGACTAGCAGAGATATGTCCTACAATGAGCAGTTCTTC.